The T cell receptor (beta chain) described here comes from a study of PD-L1 blockade in urothelial cancer. Turning to the study itself: Patients started atezolizumab around 2014, 1,200 mg intravenously every 3 weeks. The study recovered a median of about 140,000 T cells per blood sample.

Time point in this sample: pretreatment peripheral blood. Germline assignment: CDR1 MDHEN and CDR2 SYDVKM. The V and J ends lost 10 bases and 2 bases respectively, with 15 bases between them. This CDR3 is built from 13 residues. Sequencing used immunoSEQ multiplex PCR; TCRdb keeps in-frame clones, though not all of them. Among approximately 56,000 clones listed, 85% to 90% were seen once. The starting material was PBMCs, obtained around atezolizumab (anti-PD-L1) treatment. This sequence was found in a man in his sixties or seventies with urothelial cancer. V and J are TRBV28 and TRBJ2-7; D may be TRBD2 (6 bases). The CDR3 is CATRLDLAYEQYF. CDR3 nucleotide sequence: TGTGCCACCCGACTAGACCTAGCCTACGAGCAGTACTTC.